This TCR beta chain was captured by sequencing in a study of OX40 agonist ivuxolimab in advanced cancers. Background on the study: Given to patients was ivuxolimab, an agonistic anti-OX40 (CD134) antibody. Hepatocellular carcinoma, melanoma, renal cell or head and neck cancer was diagnosed in the dose-escalation patients.

Trimming took off 4 bases at V and 0 bases at J, with 8 bases between the two ends. Germline V gene lookup returns CDR1 SGHDN and CDR2 FVKESK. This CDR3 region has 14 residues. Comment on this clone: Its antigen is unknown.

Produced via immunoSEQ multiplex PCR; TCRdb's table is partial and in-frame only. The sample records fewer than 80,000 clones, 84% being singletons. Regarding the study as a whole: Among expanded peripheral T cells, antigen specificity went undetermined. Average numbers of expanded clones were greater in CD8+ T cells than in CD4+.

This TCR was recovered from an adult with an advanced solid tumor such as melanoma, head and neck, liver or kidney cancer. Here the sequenced sample was CD4+ or CD8+ T cells sorted from blood, taken in a trial of the OX40 agonist ivuxolimab. The chain uses TRBV14 and TRBJ2-3; TRBD2 is a possible D gene (6 bases). CDR3: CASSRGLSTDTQYF. DNA for the CDR3: TGTGCCAGCAGCCGGGGACTCAGCACAGATACGCAGTATTTT.